This is a list of T cell receptor beta chains from one sample in a study of T-cell memory formation after mild COVID-19. One entry per CDR3 protein, called by TCRdb with MiXCR from the 5' RACE reads. Among under 650,000 distinct CDR3 sequences listed, approximately 19% were seen once. The sequenced sample consisted of PBMCs or a T cell subset sorted from them (not recorded which). These receptors all come from an adult woman who had mild COVID-19 (a few samples of this study predate the infection). Cell type and time point are not known. Each CDR3 is given with its conserved first and last residue. A D gene is named only where the DNA matches it firmly. Expanded clones are given a class, and other clones once, few, many or no size at all.

j_call: TRBJ2-7; clone_size: -; v_call: TRBV5-1; d_call: TRBD1; cdr3_aa: CASSRGQGTDEQYF; cdr3_nt: TGCGCCAGCAGCCGTGGACAGGGGACCGACGAGCAGTACTTC
j_call: TRBJ1-2; clone_size: few; v_call: TRBV7-9; d_call: -; cdr3_aa: CASSLLWSHGYTF; cdr3_nt: TGTGCCAGCAGCTTGCTGTGGTCGCATGGCTACACCTTC
j_call: TRBJ2-5; clone_size: few; v_call: TRBV30; d_call: -; cdr3_aa: CAWSVSWSGEQETQYF; cdr3_nt: TGTGCCTGGAGTGTCTCTTGGTCGGGGGAGCAAGAGACCCAGTACTTC
j_call: TRBJ2-1; clone_size: many; v_call: TRBV12-3/TRBV12-4; d_call: TRBD2; cdr3_aa: CASTRTSGEQFF; cdr3_nt: TGTGCCAGCACCAGGACTAGCGGGGAGCAGTTCTTC
j_call: TRBJ1-5; clone_size: -; v_call: TRBV19; d_call: -; cdr3_aa: CASTPLDSANQPQHF; cdr3_nt: TGTGCCAGTACCCCCCTGGACAGCGCTAATCAGCCCCAGCATTTT
j_call: TRBJ2-7; clone_size: -; v_call: TRBV18; d_call: -; cdr3_aa: CASSGTTGEQYF; cdr3_nt: TGTGCCAGCTCAGGAACTACTGGCGAGCAGTACTTC
j_call: TRBJ2-1; clone_size: many; v_call: TRBV5-1; d_call: -; cdr3_aa: CASTQRVGGNEQFF; cdr3_nt: TGCGCCAGCACCCAAAGGGTAGGGGGGAATGAGCAGTTCTTC
j_call: TRBJ2-2; clone_size: few; v_call: TRBV4-1; d_call: TRBD1; cdr3_aa: CASSQSLFWTGLNTGELFF; cdr3_nt: TGCGCCAGCAGCCAATCTTTATTCTGGACAGGGCTGAACACCGGGGAGCTGTTTTTT
j_call: TRBJ2-3; clone_size: -; v_call: TRBV20-1; d_call: -; cdr3_aa: CSGGLAKMTQYF; cdr3_nt: TGCAGTGGTGGGCTAGCTAAGATGACGCAGTATTTT
j_call: TRBJ1-3; clone_size: few; v_call: TRBV13; d_call: -; cdr3_aa: CASSFSRASGNTIYF; cdr3_nt: TGTGCCAGCAGCTTCTCAAGGGCATCTGGAAACACCATATATTTT
j_call: TRBJ2-1; clone_size: few; v_call: TRBV5-1; d_call: -; cdr3_aa: CASSSGRLGGRLGNEQFF; cdr3_nt: TGCGCCAGCAGCTCGGGACGGCTGGGTGGGCGATTGGGCAATGAGCAGTTCTTC
j_call: TRBJ1-1; clone_size: few; v_call: TRBV15; d_call: TRBD1; cdr3_aa: CATVRPGQGAFEAFF; cdr3_nt: TGTGCCACCGTCCGCCCTGGTCAGGGGGCCTTTGAAGCTTTCTTT
j_call: TRBJ2-2; clone_size: -; v_call: TRBV7-6; d_call: -; cdr3_aa: CASSLNLRELFF; cdr3_nt: TGTGCCAGCAGCTTGAATCTCCGGGAGCTGTTTTTT
j_call: TRBJ2-5; clone_size: -; v_call: TRBV12-5; d_call: TRBD1; cdr3_aa: CASGPGQGPETQYF; cdr3_nt: TGTGCTAGTGGGCCGGGACAGGGTCCAGAGACCCAGTACTTC
j_call: TRBJ2-5; clone_size: -; v_call: TRBV5-1; d_call: -; cdr3_aa: CASSLVVVQPQETQYF; cdr3_nt: TGCGCCAGCAGCTTGGTGGTGGTTCAACCCCAAGAGACCCAGTACTTC
j_call: TRBJ2-3; clone_size: few; v_call: TRBV9; d_call: -; cdr3_aa: CASSVQVGDTQYF; cdr3_nt: TGTGCCAGCAGCGTCCAAGTTGGAGATACGCAGTATTTT
j_call: TRBJ1-1; clone_size: few; v_call: TRBV5-5; d_call: -; cdr3_aa: CASSFGRPVNTEAFF; cdr3_nt: TGTGCCAGCAGCTTTGGGAGGCCCGTGAACACTGAAGCTTTCTTT
j_call: TRBJ2-7; clone_size: -; v_call: TRBV10-3; d_call: TRBD2; cdr3_aa: CAISEGTSFLEHYF; cdr3_nt: TGTGCCATCAGTGAGGGGACTAGCTTCCTTGAGCATTACTTC
j_call: TRBJ2-2; clone_size: few; v_call: TRBV19; d_call: -; cdr3_aa: CASSIAPDLFTGELFF; cdr3_nt: TGTGCCAGTAGTATAGCCCCGGACCTCTTCACCGGGGAGCTGTTTTTT
j_call: TRBJ2-5; clone_size: few; v_call: TRBV20-1; d_call: -; cdr3_aa: CSARSDPTQYF; cdr3_nt: TGCAGTGCTAGATCCGACCCCACCCAGTACTTC
j_call: TRBJ1-5; clone_size: -; v_call: TRBV20-1; d_call: -; cdr3_aa: CSASLDGINGNQPQHF; cdr3_nt: TGCAGTGCTAGTCTGGACGGGATTAACGGCAATCAGCCCCAGCATTTT
j_call: TRBJ1-1; clone_size: few; v_call: TRBV7-9; d_call: TRBD1; cdr3_aa: CASSFPDRGPEAFF; cdr3_nt: TGTGCCAGCAGCTTCCCGGACAGGGGTCCTGAAGCTTTCTTT
j_call: TRBJ2-1; clone_size: -; v_call: TRBV20-1; d_call: TRBD2; cdr3_aa: CSARPGLAVNEQFF; cdr3_nt: TGCAGTGCTAGGCCGGGACTAGCGGTCAATGAGCAGTTCTTC
j_call: TRBJ2-7; clone_size: -; v_call: TRBV6-5; d_call: TRBD2; cdr3_aa: CASNYGTSGVHEQYF; cdr3_nt: TGTGCCAGCAACTACGGGACTAGCGGGGTACACGAGCAGTACTTC
j_call: TRBJ1-1; clone_size: -; v_call: TRBV10-3; d_call: TRBD1; cdr3_aa: CAIRVQGATEAFF; cdr3_nt: TGTGCCATCAGGGTGCAGGGGGCCACTGAAGCTTTCTTT
j_call: TRBJ1-4; clone_size: few; v_call: TRBV7-8; d_call: TRBD1; cdr3_aa: CASSASLGTGGFNEKLFF; cdr3_nt: TGTGCCAGCAGCGCCAGCCTCGGGACAGGGGGTTTCAATGAAAAACTGTTTTTT
j_call: TRBJ1-5; clone_size: -; v_call: TRBV15; d_call: -; cdr3_aa: CATRWGGNSNQPQHF; cdr3_nt: TGTGCCACGCGGTGGGGGGGCAACAGCAATCAGCCCCAGCATTTT
j_call: TRBJ2-7; clone_size: -; v_call: TRBV4-1; d_call: TRBD2; cdr3_aa: CASSQGGGAAYEQYF; cdr3_nt: TGCGCCAGCAGCCAAGGGGGAGGGGCAGCCTACGAGCAGTACTTC
j_call: TRBJ1-3; clone_size: few; v_call: TRBV18; d_call: TRBD1; cdr3_aa: CASSPIQGNGNTIYF; cdr3_nt: TGTGCCAGCTCACCCATACAGGGGAACGGAAACACCATATATTTT
j_call: TRBJ2-7; clone_size: few; v_call: TRBV5-1; d_call: -; cdr3_aa: CASSLAADSRGIYEQYF; cdr3_nt: TGCGCCAGCAGCTTGGCCGCGGACTCCCGAGGAATATACGAGCAGTACTTC
j_call: TRBJ2-3; clone_size: -; v_call: TRBV12-3/TRBV12-4; d_call: -; cdr3_aa: CASSFGGGAHTQYF; cdr3_nt: TGTGCCAGCAGTTTTGGAGGGGGGGCGCATACGCAGTATTTT
j_call: TRBJ1-4; clone_size: -; v_call: TRBV5-1; d_call: TRBD1; cdr3_aa: CASSLFGTENEKLFF; cdr3_nt: TGCGCCAGCAGCTTGTTTGGGACAGAGAATGAAAAACTGTTTTTT
j_call: TRBJ1-5; clone_size: few; v_call: TRBV7-2; d_call: -; cdr3_aa: CASSRSGEQPQHF; cdr3_nt: TGTGCCAGCAGCAGATCTGGGGAGCAGCCCCAGCATTTT
j_call: TRBJ1-6; clone_size: -; v_call: TRBV7-9; d_call: -; cdr3_aa: CASSLAIDNSPLHF; cdr3_nt: TGTGCCAGCAGCTTAGCGATAGACAATTCACCCCTCCACTTT
j_call: TRBJ2-7; clone_size: many; v_call: TRBV7-9; d_call: -; cdr3_aa: CASSNGGEQYF; cdr3_nt: TGTGCCAGCAGCAACGGCGGGGAGCAGTACTTC
j_call: TRBJ1-1; clone_size: -; v_call: TRBV6-5; d_call: TRBD1; cdr3_aa: CASGDSYTEAFF; cdr3_nt: TGTGCCAGCGGGGACAGCTACACTGAAGCTTTCTTT
j_call: TRBJ1-1; clone_size: -; v_call: TRBV29-1; d_call: -; cdr3_aa: CSGVGHTEAFF; cdr3_nt: TGCAGCGGGGTGGGACACACTGAAGCTTTCTTT
j_call: TRBJ2-2; clone_size: medium-sized; v_call: TRBV15; d_call: -; cdr3_aa: CATSRDQASPNTGELFF; cdr3_nt: TGTGCCACCAGCAGAGATCAAGCCAGCCCGAACACCGGGGAGCTGTTTTTT
j_call: TRBJ2-7; clone_size: -; v_call: TRBV11-2; d_call: TRBD1; cdr3_aa: CASSPPDRDDYEQYF; cdr3_nt: TGTGCCAGCAGCCCCCCCGACAGGGACGACTACGAGCAGTACTTC
j_call: TRBJ1-6; clone_size: -; v_call: TRBV7-3; d_call: -; cdr3_aa: CASSLIGAYNSPLHF; cdr3_nt: TGTGCCAGCAGCTTAATCGGAGCCTATAATTCACCCCTCCACTTT
j_call: TRBJ2-3; clone_size: -; v_call: TRBV6-4; d_call: TRBD2; cdr3_aa: CASSDGGGTTDTQYF; cdr3_nt: TGTGCCAGCAGTGACGGCGGGGGGACGACAGATACGCAGTATTTT
j_call: TRBJ2-3; clone_size: -; v_call: TRBV7-2; d_call: TRBD2; cdr3_aa: CASSVQAGAPTDTQYF; cdr3_nt: TGTGCCAGCAGTGTACAAGCGGGAGCCCCCACAGATACGCAGTATTTT
j_call: TRBJ1-2; clone_size: few; v_call: TRBV12-3/TRBV12-4; d_call: -; cdr3_aa: CASSYRSTYGYTF; cdr3_nt: TGTGCCAGCAGCTACCGCTCGACCTATGGCTACACCTTC
j_call: TRBJ1-1; clone_size: few; v_call: TRBV9; d_call: -; cdr3_aa: CASSVTDNTEAFF; cdr3_nt: TGTGCCAGCAGCGTTACAGATAACACTGAAGCTTTCTTT
j_call: TRBJ1-2; clone_size: -; v_call: TRBV5-1; d_call: TRBD1; cdr3_aa: CASSLTGTIDGYTF; cdr3_nt: TGCGCCAGCAGCCTGACAGGGACAATAGATGGCTACACCTTC
j_call: TRBJ2-6; clone_size: -; v_call: TRBV15; d_call: -; cdr3_aa: CATSRDQFGGANVLTF; cdr3_nt: TGTGCCACCAGCAGAGACCAGTTTGGTGGGGCCAACGTCCTGACTTTC
j_call: TRBJ1-6; clone_size: -; v_call: TRBV7-9; d_call: -; cdr3_aa: CASSLGTAFNSPLHF; cdr3_nt: TGTGCCAGCAGCTTAGGGACAGCTTTTAATTCACCCCTCCACTTT
j_call: TRBJ2-3; clone_size: few; v_call: TRBV5-1; d_call: -; cdr3_aa: CASNGGSGDTQYF; cdr3_nt: TGCGCCAGCAATGGGGGATCAGGAGATACGCAGTATTTT
j_call: TRBJ1-1; clone_size: -; v_call: TRBV7-2; d_call: -; cdr3_aa: CASSLGVGRANTEAFF; cdr3_nt: TGTGCCAGCAGCTTAGGGGTCGGCAGGGCAAACACTGAAGCTTTCTTT
j_call: TRBJ1-5; clone_size: -; v_call: TRBV27; d_call: -; cdr3_aa: CASSTTFDQPQHF; cdr3_nt: TGTGCCAGCAGCACCACTTTTGATCAGCCCCAGCATTTT
j_call: TRBJ2-7; clone_size: few; v_call: TRBV7-2; d_call: TRBD1; cdr3_aa: CASSSTGWEQYF; cdr3_nt: TGTGCCAGCAGCTCGACAGGGTGGGAGCAGTACTTC
j_call: TRBJ2-2; clone_size: many; v_call: TRBV6-2/TRBV6-3; d_call: -; cdr3_aa: CASSYFTGELFF; cdr3_nt: TGTGCCAGCAGTTATTTTACCGGGGAGCTGTTTTTT
j_call: TRBJ2-5; clone_size: -; v_call: TRBV7-3; d_call: TRBD2; cdr3_aa: CASSTSGRAGETQYF; cdr3_nt: TGTGCCAGCAGCACAAGCGGGAGGGCCGGAGAGACCCAGTACTTC